Below, 7 T cell receptor beta chains from the same sample are listed, as sequenced in a study of blood T cell repertoires in COVID-19. TCRdb's table, derived via immunoSEQ multiplex PCR, lists solely in-frame clones and lacks some. The sample has about 130,000 clones, approximately 81% seen once. The source material was peripheral blood. These receptor sequences come from a man aged 35 to 55 with active or convalescent COVID-19.

This sequence joins TRBV5-4 and TRBJ2-5, with 7 bases that match TRBD1. Trimming at V came to 1 base and at J to 5 bases, leaving 5 bases not matched to a gene. CDR1 and CDR2 from the germline V gene are SGHNT and YYREEE (reference sequence). The CDR3 loop spans 14 amino acids. The CDR3 loop is CASSLKGAGETQYF. In nucleotides, the CDR3 is TGTGCCAGCAGCTTGAAGGGGGCCGGGGAGACCCAGTACTTC.

The chain is built from TRBV27 and TRBJ2-1, with 10 bases fitting TRBD2. Germline CDR1 is MNHEY and CDR2 is SMNVEV (reference sequence). The CDR3 is made up of 15 amino acids. The J segment lost 4 bases and the V segment lost 3 bases, leaving 3 bases of the junction unmatched. The DNA for the CDR3 is TGTGCCAGCAGTTTGACTAGCGGGCTTTACAATGAGCAGTTCTTC. Protein product: CASSLTSGLYNEQFF.

The chain is built from TRBV11-3 and TRBJ1-2; 7 bases are a match to TRBD1. The junction had 6 bases not matched to a gene; V was cut back by 3 bases and J by 2 bases. CDR1 and CDR2 (germline): SGHNT, YENEEA. The CDR3 loop spans 15 amino acids. The DNA of the CDR3 is TGTGCCAGCAGCTTGGAGACGACAGGGAACTATGGCTACACCTTC. Protein: CASSLETTGNYGYTF.

The chain combines TRBV24-1 with TRBJ2-2; D might be TRBD2 (5 bases). The CDR3 covers 14 residues. V was trimmed by 4 bases and J by 6 bases, leaving 11 bases between them. Germline V CDR1 and CDR2: KGHDR, SFDVKD. The CDR3 spells CATSDVGGPGELFF. The CDR3 DNA sequence: TGTGCCACCAGTGACGTCGGCGGGCCCGGGGAGCTGTTTTTT.

The chain links TRBV3-1 (or the pseudogene TRBV3-2) to TRBJ2-3; tentatively, D is TRBD2 (5 bases). Germline V gene lookup returns CDR1 LGHDT and CDR2 YNNKEL (reference sequence). V was shortened by 1 base and J by 1 base, with 12 bases between the two germline ends. The CDR3 spans 16 residues. This CDR3 reads CASSQVGSERTDTQYF. The CDR3 nucleotides are TGTGCCAGCAGCCAAGTGGGGAGCGAGCGCACAGATACGCAGTATTTT.

The chain carries TRBV6-5 and TRBJ2-7; 9 bases are shared with TRBD2. The junction had 6 bases not matched to a gene; V was cut back by 2 bases and J by 7 bases. Germline V CDR1 and CDR2: MNHEY, SVGAGI. The length of the CDR3 is 14 residues. The CDR3 DNA is TGTGCCAGCAGTTACGTCGGTAGCGGGAGTGAGCAGTACTTC. It yields the protein CASSYVGSGSEQYF.

The chain links TRBV5-6 to TRBJ1-5; possibly TRBD1 for D (6 bases). CDR1 is SGHDT and CDR2 is YYEEEE in the germline V gene. V lost 4 bases, J lost 8 bases, and 13 bases lay in between. The CDR3 contains 13 residues. CDR3: CASSRQAGKPQHF. The CDR3 DNA reads TGTGCCAGCAGCCGACAGGCTGGGAAGCCCCAGCATTTT.